One and the same sample provided the 9 T cell receptor beta chains below, sequenced in a study of cytomegalovirus exposure and HLA in healthy donors. 13 Jbeta primers and 60 Vbeta primers were used for the PCR. The repertoire was sequenced with immunoSEQ multiplex PCR; TCRdb's copy has only in-frame clones and lacks some. Counted here are some 190,000 clones, over 75% occurring once; the ten biggest clones make up about 1.9%. Sequenced material: PBMCs. All receptors derive from a woman aged 25 to 39 in good health and CMV-seronegative.

The rearrangement joins TRBV7-8 to TRBJ1-5; unclear D gene. Germline V gives CDR1 SGHVS, CDR2 FQNEAQ. This CDR3 is built from 14 residues. The V end lost 5 bases, the J end lost 5 bases, and 13 bases lay between the germline ends. The CDR3 region has the DNA TGTGCCAGCAGCCCCCGGGAATCCCATCAGCCCCAGCATTTT. It translates to CASSPRESHQPQHF.

This clone appeared a few times. This chain uses TRBV9 with TRBJ1-4; 7 nucleotides align to TRBD1. Germline lookup yields CDR1 SGDLS and CDR2 YYNGEE. This CDR3 spans 16 amino acids. V gave up 0 bases and J gave up 6 bases; unmatched junction bases: 8. The CDR3 sequence is CASSVALRQGDEKLFF. The CDR3 bases are TGTGCCAGCAGCGTAGCTCTGAGACAGGGAGATGAAAAACTGTTTTTT.

The rearrangement links TRBV2 to TRBJ2-3; 8 bases are shared with TRBD2. V was clipped by 6 bases and J by 1 base; unmatched bases: 6. Germline V gives CDR1 SNHLY, CDR2 FYNNEI. CDR3 length: 15 amino acids. The CDR3 reads CASSEEAGGTDTQYF. The CDR3 DNA reads as TGTGCCAGCAGCGAGGAAGCGGGGGGCACAGATACGCAGTATTTT.

Turning to this clone: Relative to the germline gene, one junction end is altered; a read error may explain this. The rearrangement links TRBV7-6 to TRBJ2-7, with 7 bases fitting TRBD2. The CDR3 length is 12 residues. Germline V gene lookup returns CDR1 SGHVS and CDR2 FNYEAQ. The CDR3 protein is CASSRDLAELHF. For the CDR3, the DNA is TGTGCCAGCAGCCGTGATCTAGCGGAGTTGCACTTC.

The V and J genes are TRBV6-5 and TRBJ1-1, with 7 positions matching TRBD1. The CDR3 is 15 residues long. V was pared by 7 bases and J by 4 bases, with 12 bases of the junction left unmatched. Germline V gene sequence: CDR1 MNHEY, CDR2 SVGAGI. CDR3 in DNA: TGTGCCAGCACATCCATAGGGGGCAGGGGCACTGAAGCTTTCTTT. Protein sequence: CASTSIGGRGTEAFF.

This rearrangement joins TRBV5-6 to TRBJ2-7; perhaps TRBD2 as D (5 bases). The V end was cut by 3 bases, the J end by 0 bases, with 13 bases between. CDR1 SGHDT and CDR2 YYEEEE come from the germline V gene. There are 15 residues in the CDR3. In DNA, the CDR3 is TGTGCCAGCAGCTGGGGAGAATCCCCCTCCTACGAGCAGTACTTC. It codes for CASSWGESPSYEQYF.

The chain combines TRBV27 with TRBJ2-1, with TRBD2 matching 8 bases. Germline values: CDR1 MNHEY, CDR2 SMNVEV (reference sequence). The length of the CDR3 is 15 residues. After removal of 2 bases from V and 3 bases from J, the junction contained 3 bases not matched to a gene. The CDR3 loop is CASSLDGTSYNEQFF. Here the CDR3 DNA reads TGTGCCAGCAGTTTAGACGGGACTAGCTACAATGAGCAGTTCTTC.

The chain has TRBV5-4 and TRBJ1-1, with TRBD1 matching over 7 bases. The germline gives CDR1 SGHNT, CDR2 YYREEE (reference sequence). The length of the CDR3 is 15 residues. Germline trimming cut 2 bases from V and 4 bases from J; bases unmatched to any gene: 8. CDR3: CASSLEGARGTEAFF. The CDR3 DNA follows: TGTGCCAGCAGCTTAGAGGGGGCGCGGGGCACTGAAGCTTTCTTT.

The chain recombines TRBV4-1 with TRBJ2-1, with 7 bases that match TRBD2. The CDR3 covers 17 residues. CDR1 and CDR2 (germline): MGHRA, YSYEKL. Trimming at V came to 3 bases and at J to 1 base, leaving 9 bases not matched to a gene. The CDR3 sequence is CASSQIMTGLSYNEQFF. The CDR3 DNA reads as TGCGCCAGCAGCCAGATCATGACGGGACTATCCTACAATGAGCAGTTCTTC.